These 23 T cell receptor beta chains were all obtained from the same sample, sequenced in a study of blood T cells in healthy people across ages. Alongside a J-beta primer mix, a sample-barcoded 5' primer served in a second PCR lasting roughly 6 to 11 cycles. One entry per CDR3 protein, called by TCRdb with MiXCR from the 5' RACE reads. The sample records hundreds of thousands of distinct CDR3 sequences, around a fifth being singletons. The material sequenced was blood. Every receptor here comes from a man between 65 and 85 years old in good health.

The chain links TRBV14 to TRBJ1-1; D remains ambiguous. CDR3 length: 14 residues. Per germline, CDR1 SGHDN and CDR2 FVKESK. The ends were cut back, 4 bases at V and 0 bases at J, with 9 bases in the middle. The CDR3 is CASSRGLMNTEAFF. As DNA, the CDR3 is TGTGCCAGCAGCCGGGGTCTCATGAACACTGAAGCTTTCTTT. Full variable domain (rest looked up from reference TRBV14 and TRBJ1-1): EAGVTQFPSHSVIEKGQTVTLRCDPISGHDNLYWYRRVMGKEIKFLLHFVKESKQDESGMPNNRFLAERTGGTYSTLKVQPAELEDSGVYFCASSRGLMNTEAFFGQGTRLTVV.

This chain connects TRBV7-2 to TRBJ1-3, with 10 bases that match TRBD1. CDR1 is SGHTA, CDR2 FQGNSA, per germline. V shed 5 bases, J shed 4 bases, and the junction held 8 bases outside the gene matches. The CDR3 has 16 residues. CDR3 amino acids: CASSPRQGAGGNTIYF. The CDR3 nucleotides are TGTGCCAGCAGCCCGCGACAGGGGGCAGGAGGAAACACCATATATTTT.

The chain's CDR3 is CASSAYIDSYGYTF. The DNA for the CDR3 is TGTGCCAGCAGCGCTTATATAGACAGCTATGGCTACACCTTC. The chain couples TRBV2 to TRBJ1-2, with a weak D call TRBD1 (5 bases). This CDR3 region has 14 residues. Germline CDR1 reads SNHLY; CDR2 reads FYNNEI. With 6 bases removed from V and 4 bases from J, the gap between germline ends came to 15 bases.

This clonotype has just a few counts. The V call is TRBV29-1, the J call TRBJ2-5; 8 nucleotides line up with TRBD2. J was trimmed by 11 bases and V by 6 bases; bases with no gene match: 11. The CDR3 totals 12 residues. The germline V gene encodes CDR1 SQVTM and CDR2 ANQGSEA. CDR3: CSVGTRGEEQYF. For the CDR3, the DNA is TGCAGCGTGGGGACTAGGGGTGAGGAGCAGTACTTC.

This clonotype was picked up one time. The chain joins TRBV18 to TRBJ1-4; 9 bases are a match to TRBD1. The CDR3 spans 18 residues. Germline CDR1 reads KGHSH; CDR2 reads LQKENI. The V and J ends lost 2 bases and 1 base, in that order; junction bases with no gene match: 8. The chain's CDR3 is CASSPGQGSRRTNEKLFF. For the CDR3, the DNA is TGTGCCAGCTCACCAGGACAGGGGAGTAGGCGAACTAATGAAAAACTGTTTTTT. The full variable domain, its missing parts supplied by reference TRBV18 and TRBJ1-4, is NAGVMQNPRHLVRRRGQEARLRCSPMKGHSHVYWYRQLPEEGLKFMVYLQKENIIDESGMPKERFSAEFPKEGPSILRIQQVVRGDSAAYFCASSPGQGSRRTNEKLFFGSGTQLSVL.

In this sample, this clonotype turned up a few times. The chain recombines TRBV25-1 with TRBJ2-3; a possible D gene is TRBD1 (6 bases). Germline V lookup: CDR1 MGHDK, CDR2 SYGVNS. The CDR3 covers 13 residues. Trimming pared 8 bases from V and 4 bases from J, leaving 13 bases between. CDR3 sequence (DNA): TGTGCCAGCGGCGAACAGGGATCAGATACGCAGTATTTT. Translation gives CASGEQGSDTQYF.

This clonotype was found many times. The V and J genes are TRBV5-1 and TRBJ2-5; perhaps TRBD1 as D (6 bases). Germline V gene sequence: CDR1 SGHRS, CDR2 YFSETQ. This CDR3 contains 15 residues. With 4 bases removed from V and 1 base from J, the gap between germline ends came to 14 bases. Written as DNA, the CDR3 is TGCGCCAGCAGCGCCCAAGGACAGCCCCAAGAGACCCAGTACTTC. As protein: CASSAQGQPQETQYF.

In this sample, this clonotype turned up once. Mismatch with germline at one junction end may stem from a read error. This chain uses TRBV7-9 with TRBJ1-3; D uncertain. The V gene's germline CDR1 is SEHNR and CDR2 FQNEAQ (reference sequence). CDR3 length: 13 residues. CDR3 nucleotides: TGCGCCAGCAGCACGGGCGGCGGAAACACCATATATTTT. This encodes CASSTGGGNTIYF.

This clonotype was seen a few times. The chain links TRBV29-1 to TRBJ2-5; 12 nucleotides align to TRBD2. Matching the DNA end better, TRBJ2-1 makes the J call doubtful. This CDR3 is built from 15 residues. Germline loops: CDR1 SQVTM, CDR2 ANQGSEA. The CDR3 DNA sequence: TGCAGCGGGAGACTAGCGGGGGCGGGCAGGAATGAGCAGTTCTTC. Protein sequence: CSGRLAGAGRNEQFF.

Ten or more counts support this clonotype. The chain has TRBV6-1 and TRBJ2-5, with 9 positions matching TRBD1. Unmatched junction bases numbered 8, after V lost 5 bases and J lost 4 bases. Germline V gene data show CDR1 as MNHNS and CDR2 as SASEGT. The length of the CDR3 is 15 residues. The CDR3 DNA sequence: TGTGCCAGCAGTTGGGACAGGGTGGGTGGAGAGACCCAGTACTTC. It encodes CASSWDRVGGETQYF.

The rearrangement links TRBV4-1 to TRBJ2-5; 11 bases are shared with TRBD2. The J call may be faulty, since TRBJ2-7 better matches the DNA end. In germline, CDR1 is MGHRA, CDR2 YSYEKL. The CDR3 loop spans 17 amino acids. The CDR3: CASSQDYVAGGPNEQYF. The CDR3 DNA reads as TGCGCCAGCAGCCAAGATTACGTAGCGGGAGGGCCCAACGAGCAGTACTTC.

This chain joins TRBV5-4 and TRBJ1-1; D may be TRBD1 (5 bases). The CDR3 loop spans 14 amino acids. CDR1 and CDR2 (germline): SGHNT, YYREEE (reference sequence). V was cut by 3 bases and J by 0 bases, with 9 bases left in between. The CDR3 here is CASSSRQLNTEAFF. CDR3 in DNA: TGTGCCAGCAGCTCGAGACAGTTGAACACTGAAGCTTTCTTT.

This clonotype was observed at least ten times. The rearrangement links TRBV5-1 to TRBJ2-7; TRBD2 might be the D (6 bases). The DNA end is a closer match to TRBJ2-5, so the J assignment may be wrong. CDR1 is SGHRS, CDR2 YFSETQ, per germline. The CDR3 is 15 amino acids. Written as DNA, the CDR3 is TGCGCCAGCAGTTTTATGGGACTGAGTCAAGAGACCCAGTACTTC. This sequence encodes CASSFMGLSQETQYF.

In its sample, this clonotype was seen once. This rearrangement joins TRBV29-1 to TRBJ2-1; 11 bases match TRBD2. The CDR3 has 15 amino acids. With V trimmed by 7 bases and J by 8 bases, 13 bases remained unmatched. CDR1 and CDR2 from the germline V gene are SQVTM and ANQGSEA. In nucleotides, the CDR3 is TGCAGCGGTAACATCCTAGCGGGAGGTTGGGATGAGCAGTTCTTC. It is translated as CSGNILAGGWDEQFF.

The chain couples TRBV12-3 or TRBV12-4 to TRBJ2-3; 9 bases match TRBD2. V dropped 2 bases and J dropped 1; count of bases not matched to a gene: 4. This CDR3 spans 16 amino acids. CDR3 loop: CASSLRAGGGTDTQYF. The CDR3 DNA sequence: TGTGCCAGCAGTTTACGAGCGGGGGGCGGCACAGATACGCAGTATTTT.

This sequence joins TRBV6-5 and TRBJ2-5; 11 positions agree with TRBD2. TRBJ2-1 matches the DNA end more closely, so the J call is doubtful. The CDR3 sequence is 14 residues long. Germline lookup yields CDR1 MNHEY and CDR2 SVGAGI. The CDR3 sequence: CASRKGLAANEQFF. The DNA for the CDR3 is TGTGCCAGCAGGAAGGGACTAGCGGCTAATGAGCAGTTCTTC.

The chain uses TRBV5-1 and TRBJ2-5; 15 nucleotides align to TRBD2. Germline V CDR1 and CDR2: SGHRS, YFSETQ. The junction had 6 bases not matched to a gene; V was cut back by 4 bases and J by 5 bases. The CDR3 is 16 amino acids. The CDR3: CASSRTSGRALETQYF. The CDR3 region has the DNA TGCGCCAGCAGCAGGACTAGCGGGAGGGCCTTGGAGACCCAGTACTTC.

Comments on this clonotype: Sequence at one end of the junction differs from germline and may be a read error. CDR3 sequence reads: CASSLASGGLFF. The DNA of the CDR3 is TGTGCCAGCAGCTTAGCCTCCGGGGGGCTGTTTTTT. V gene TRBV13 combines with J gene TRBJ2-2; D might be TRBD2 (6 bases). This CDR3 has 12 amino acids. Germline lookup yields CDR1 PRHDT and CDR2 FYEKMQ (reference sequence).

The chain uses TRBV28 and TRBJ2-5; 9 bases are a match to TRBD1. The V segment lost 10 bases and the J segment 4 bases; nucleotides outside the gene matches: 4. Per the germline V gene, CDR1 is MDHEN and CDR2 is SYDVKM. The CDR3 runs 12 residues. Here the CDR3 reads CATGQGRETQYF. The CDR3 region has the DNA TGTGCCACCGGACAGGGGAGAGAGACCCAGTACTTC. Full variable domain (missing parts from reference TRBV28 and TRBJ2-5): DVKVTQSSRYLVKRTGEKVFLECVQDMDHENMFWYRQDPGLGLRLIYFSYDVKMKEKGDIPEGYSVSREKKERFSLILESASTNQTSMYLCATGQGRETQYFGPGTRLLVL.

This clonotype occurred a few times. The chain joins TRBV6-6 to TRBJ1-1; possible D gene TRBD1, 6 bases. This CDR3 region has 16 residues. Germline assignment: CDR1 MNHNY and CDR2 SVGAGI (reference sequence). The ends were cut back, 5 bases at V and 2 bases at J, with 18 bases in the middle. CDR3: CASSPSAGEGNTEAFF. The CDR3 DNA sequence: TGTGCCAGCAGTCCCTCGGCAGGGGAAGGAAACACTGAAGCTTTCTTT.

The rearrangement joins TRBV20-1 to TRBJ1-5, with TRBD1 identical over 10 bases. The trim removed 0 bases at V and 10 bases at J, leaving 12 bases unmatched. CDR3 size: 16 residues. In germline, CDR1 is DFQATT, CDR2 SNEGSKA (reference sequence). The CDR3 bases are TGCAGTGCTAGAGATCTCGTATGGACAGGGGGTGGACCCCAGCATTTT. This gives the protein CSARDLVWTGGGPQHF.

The chain couples TRBV20-1 to TRBJ2-5; D remains unclear. This CDR3 is built from 14 residues. Germline lookup yields CDR1 DFQATT and CDR2 SNEGSKA (reference sequence). Trimming removed 2 bases at V and 5 bases at J, with 15 bases between. This CDR3 is CSARSPLDGETQYF. In nucleotides, the CDR3 is TGCAGTGCTAGATCCCCCTTAGATGGGGAGACCCAGTACTTC.

With regard to this clonotype: One junction end does not reproduce the germline sequence, and a read error may be involved. The chain has TRBV5-1 and TRBJ1-1; 7 bases agree with TRBD1. The length of the CDR3 is 17 residues. The germline V gene has CDR1 SGHRS and CDR2 YFSETQ. The CDR3 nucleotides are TGCGCCAGTAGCTTGAAGTCGACAGGGTCCATGAACACTGAAGCTTTCTTT. As protein: CASSLKSTGSMNTEAFF.